Each of the 28 T cell receptor beta chains below was sequenced from the same sample in a study of shared clonotypes between healthy human individuals. Generated by immunoSEQ multiplex PCR, the TCRdb table keeps only in-frame clones and is missing some. This sample has 550,000 to 850,000 clones, with over 60% found just once. The sequenced material came from memory CD4+ T cells sorted from blood. Described subset: CD45RA-negative fraction. Source of these receptors: a woman aged 25 to 39 in good health.

This clone appeared a single time. CDR3 sequence reads: CSVAGQEDAEAFF. The CDR3 DNA is TGCAGCGTTGCGGGACAGGAGGACGCTGAAGCTTTCTTT. The gene calls are TRBV29-1 and TRBJ1-1, with 8 bases matching TRBD1. V trimming: 4 bases; J trimming: 6 bases; junction bases outside the gene matches: 7. This CDR3 has 13 residues. The germline CDR1 and CDR2 sequences are SQVTM and ANQGSEA.

Comments on this clone: The same CDR3 can be traced to other DNA sequences in this sample. V gene TRBV6-1 combines with J gene TRBJ1-2; D is unresolved. The V gene lost 2 bases and the J gene lost 0 bases, with 10 bases spanning the gap. CDR1 and CDR2 from the germline V gene are MNHNS and SASEGT. The CDR3 runs 15 residues. CDR3 region: CASSESPLANYGYTF. CDR3 coding DNA: TGTGCCAGCAGTGAATCCCCGTTAGCTAACTATGGCTACACCTTC.

The chain recombines TRBV9 with TRBJ2-7; D call uncertain. Trimming removed 0 bases from V and 1 base from J, with 14 bases in between. This CDR3 spans 16 amino acids. The V gene's germline CDR1 is SGDLS and CDR2 YYNGEE. This CDR3 reads CASSVVGGYSSYEQYF. The DNA for the CDR3 is TGTGCCAGCAGCGTAGTTGGCGGCTATTCATCCTACGAGCAGTACTTC.

The CDR3 region is CASSFSGVPGYTF. The DNA of the CDR3 is TGTGCCAGCAGCTTTTCGGGGGTTCCAGGCTACACCTTC. The gene calls are TRBV7-8 and TRBJ1-2, with D possibly TRBD1 on 5 matching bases. Germline-derived CDR1 and CDR2 are SGHVS and FQNEAQ. V was pared by 3 bases and J by 8 bases, with 13 bases between. The CDR3 runs 13 residues.

This rearrangement joins TRBV4-1 to TRBJ1-5; possible D gene TRBD1, 5 bases. Germline-derived CDR1 and CDR2 are MGHRA and YSYEKL. The CDR3 has 15 amino acids. The V end was cut by 0 bases, the J end by 7 bases, with 13 bases between. CDR3 in DNA: TGCGCCAGCAGCCAAGATATCCAGGGCAGGCAGCCCCAGCATTTT. Amino acids: CASSQDIQGRQPQHF.

As regards this clone: The same CDR3 also results from other DNA sequences found in this sample. This chain links TRBV18 with TRBJ2-1, with 11 bases fitting TRBD2. V trimming: 2 bases; J trimming: 6 bases; junction bases outside the gene matches: 3. The CDR3 sequence is 15 residues long. From germline, CDR1 is KGHSH and CDR2 LQKENI. CDR3 sequence reads: CASSPTSGRGNEQFF. The CDR3 bases are TGTGCCAGCTCACCAACTAGCGGGAGAGGCAATGAGCAGTTCTTC. The full variable domain, rest sourced from reference TRBV18 and TRBJ2-1, is NAGVMQNPRHLVRRRGQEARLRCSPMKGHSHVYWYRQLPEEGLKFMVYLQKENIIDESGMPKERFSAEFPKEGPSILRIQQVVRGDSAAYFCASSPTSGRGNEQFFGPGTRLTVL.

The chain carries TRBV27 and TRBJ1-3; D is uncertain. V lost 0 bases and J 6 bases, leaving 12 bases between the germline ends. CDR3 length: 15 amino acids. Germline assignment: CDR1 MNHEY and CDR2 SMNVEV (reference sequence). The CDR3 loop reads CASSLSIPGKNTIYF. CDR3 sequence (DNA): TGTGCCAGCAGTTTATCGATTCCGGGGAAAAACACCATATATTTT.

J is TRBJ2-7 and V is TRBV5-3; 8 bases map to TRBD2. TRBV5-3 is marked as an open reading frame, function uncertain. V shed 1 base and J 6 bases; nucleotides not matched to a gene: 12. This CDR3 has 16 amino acids. CDR3 region: CARSLNRQRERSEQYF. For the CDR3, the DNA is TGTGCCAGAAGCTTGAACCGCCAGCGGGAGCGAAGCGAGCAGTACTTC.

The rearrangement uses TRBV7-8 and TRBJ1-5; no reliable D call. Between the trimmed V and J ends, which lost 1 base and 0 bases, there was a span of 13 bases. The CDR3 contains 17 residues. Looked up from germline, CDR1 is SGHVS and CDR2 is FQNEAQ. CDR3 DNA: TGTGCCAGCAGCTTAGGTTGGAGTAAGAATAGCAATCAGCCCCAGCATTTT. Protein sequence: CASSLGWSKNSNQPQHF.

The chain combines TRBV4-1 with TRBJ2-1; D gene ambiguous. Germline CDR1 is MGHRA and CDR2 is YSYEKL. Deletions cut 4 bases from V and 2 bases from J, with 15 bases between. The CDR3 loop spans 16 amino acids. For the CDR3, the DNA is TGCGCCAGCAGCCCCCCGATGGGATCCCCCTACAATGAGCAGTTCTTC. Its translation: CASSPPMGSPYNEQFF.

This clone was found a few times. The chain uses TRBV6-5 and TRBJ2-1; D could derive from TRBD1 or TRBD2 (5 bases each). The germline V gene encodes CDR1 MNHEY and CDR2 SVGAGI. The CDR3 runs to 15 residues. V lost 5 bases, J lost 0 bases, and 11 bases lay in between. The CDR3 DNA follows: TGTGCCAGCAGTCCGACCGGGACCTCCTACAATGAGCAGTTCTTC. Its protein product is CASSPTGTSYNEQFF.

This clone appeared a few times. This sequence joins TRBV5-1 and TRBJ1-1; D ambiguous. The CDR3 is 15 amino acids. Germline V gives CDR1 SGHRS, CDR2 YFSETQ. V lost 1 base to trimming and J lost 3 bases, with 13 bases between them. The CDR3 region is CASSLLGARDTEAFF. CDR3 in DNA: TGCGCCAGCAGCTTGTTGGGTGCGAGGGACACTGAAGCTTTCTTT.

The chain has TRBV29-1 and TRBJ1-1; D possibly corresponds to TRBD1 (6 bases). The V gene's germline CDR1 is SQVTM and CDR2 ANQGSEA. The CDR3 loop spans 15 amino acids. Trimming cost V 5 bases and J 1 base, with 17 bases left between them. The CDR3 DNA reads TGCAGCGTTTTCCCGAACAGGGCGTGGAACACTGAAGCTTTCTTT. Translation: CSVFPNRAWNTEAFF.

The V call is TRBV5-1, the J call TRBJ2-5; D perhaps matches TRBD2 (6 bases). CDR1 and CDR2 (germline): SGHRS, YFSETQ. This CDR3 region has 13 residues. The V and J ends lost 4 bases and 0 bases respectively, with 7 bases between them. The CDR3 coding sequence is TGCGCCAGCAGCGGGGGGTACCAAGAGACCCAGTACTTC. Translation: CASSGGYQETQYF.

This clone appeared once. This chain connects TRBV29-1 to TRBJ1-5; unclear D gene. The CDR3 has 16 amino acids. V was clipped by 0 bases and J by 7 bases, with 19 bases between them. In germline, CDR1 is SQVTM, CDR2 ANQGSEA. CDR3 sequence: CSVEDRVKTPRQPQHF. As DNA, the CDR3 is TGCAGCGTTGAAGATCGGGTAAAAACACCCAGGCAGCCCCAGCATTTT.

Here the CDR3 reads CASSLGVAPPQETQYF. CDR3 in DNA: TGTGCCAGTAGCCTCGGGGTAGCGCCGCCACAAGAGACCCAGTACTTC. J is TRBJ2-5 and V is TRBV19, with a weak D call TRBD2 (5 bases). This CDR3 is built from 16 residues. The V gene lost 6 bases and the J gene lost 2 bases, with 19 bases spanning the gap. CDR1 is LNHDA, CDR2 SQIVND, per germline (reference sequence).

This clone was seen ten or more times. The chain joins TRBV30 to TRBJ1-3; D remains unclear. The CDR3 loop spans 15 amino acids. Trimming took off 0 bases at V and 1 base at J, with 10 bases between the two ends. Germline V gene data show CDR1 as GTSNPN and CDR2 as SVGIG (reference sequence). The CDR3 nucleotides are TGTGCCTGGAGTGTACGGGTGGGTTCTGGAAACACCATATATTTT. Protein sequence: CAWSVRVGSGNTIYF.

The chain joins TRBV5-4 to TRBJ1-1; 7 nucleotides line up with TRBD1. Trimming cost V 6 bases and J 0 bases; bases outside gene matches: 17. CDR1 and CDR2 (germline): SGHNT, YYREEE (reference sequence). This CDR3 is 18 amino acids long. Here the CDR3 DNA reads TGTGCCAGCACGACAGGGTTAGTTTTCGATCGTATGAACACTGAAGCTTTCTTT. Translation gives CASTTGLVFDRMNTEAFF.

V gene TRBV6-1 combines with J gene TRBJ2-7; D is perhaps TRBD1 or TRBD2 (5 bases each). The CDR3 totals 11 residues. Trimming pared 5 bases from V and 6 bases from J, leaving 8 bases between. Looked up from germline, CDR1 is MNHNS and CDR2 is SASEGT. Here the CDR3 reads CASSLGAEQYF. The CDR3 DNA sequence: TGTGCCAGCAGTCTCGGGGCCGAGCAGTACTTC.

The chain links TRBV15 to TRBJ2-1, with TRBD2 identical over 8 bases. CDR3 length: 16 residues. Trimming cost V 0 bases and J 5 bases; bases outside gene matches: 6. The V gene's germline CDR1 is LNHNV and CDR2 YYDKDF (reference sequence). CDR3 DNA sequence: TGTGCCACCAGCAGAGATTGGAGTAGCGGGAACAATGAGCAGTTCTTC. Protein: CATSRDWSSGNNEQFF.

The chain couples TRBV10-3 to TRBJ2-7, with 9 bases identical to TRBD1. CDR1 ENHRY and CDR2 SYGVKD come from the germline V gene. This CDR3 is 12 amino acids long. The trim removed 8 bases at V and 6 bases at J, leaving 5 bases unmatched. The CDR3 DNA is TGTGCCATCGGGGACAGGGTGACCGAGCAGTACTTC. Encoded protein: CAIGDRVTEQYF.

This clone was counted between two and nine times. This chain joins TRBV5-1 and TRBJ2-7, with D hard to call. The CDR3 is made up of 13 amino acids. The V end was cut by 7 bases, the J end by 2 bases, with 13 bases between. Per germline, CDR1 SGHRS and CDR2 YFSETQ. CDR3 DNA: TGCGCCAGCGGCCCCGACGGAGCCTACGAGCAGTACTTC. Translated, it gives CASGPDGAYEQYF.

This chain uses TRBV5-1 with TRBJ2-5, with 9 bases identical to TRBD2. Germline-derived CDR1 and CDR2 are SGHRS and YFSETQ. Trimming removed 2 bases from V and 5 bases from J; junction bases left unmatched: 10. This CDR3 spans 16 amino acids. The CDR3 loop is CASSLIAGGPRETQYF. CDR3 DNA: TGCGCCAGCAGCTTAATCGCGGGAGGGCCGCGGGAGACCCAGTACTTC. The entire variable domain, with the rest obtained from reference TRBV5-1 and TRBJ2-5, is as follows: KAGVTQTPRYLIKTRGQQVTLSCSPISGHRSVSWYQQTPGQGLQFLFEYFSETQRNKGNFPGRFSGRQFSNSRSEMNVSTLELGDSALYLCASSLIAGGPRETQYFGPGTRLLVL.

This clone was seen a single time. The rearrangement links TRBV7-9 to TRBJ1-2, with no clear D. V was trimmed by 1 base and J by 1 base, leaving 22 bases between them. The CDR3 length is 19 residues. Germline loops: CDR1 SEHNR, CDR2 FQNEAQ (reference sequence). The CDR3 DNA is TGTGCCAGCAGCTTAGTCGCGTCGGAGCCTCAGAGGGATAACTATGGCTACACCTTC. It yields the protein CASSLVASEPQRDNYGYTF.

Here the CDR3 reads CASRTAARPYEQYF. Written as DNA, the CDR3 is TGTGCCAGCAGGACAGCGGCCCGGCCCTACGAGCAGTACTTC. This chain uses TRBV27 with TRBJ2-5, with D possibly being TRBD1 or TRBD2 (5 bases each). The DNA end is more similar to TRBJ2-7, so the J call may be wrong. CDR3 length: 14 residues. CDR1 is MNHEY and CDR2 is SMNVEV in the germline V gene (reference sequence).

This clone was detected once. CDR3 residues: CRDKGGYTF. CDR3 in DNA: TGCAGGGATAAGGGAGGCTACACCTTC. The chain joins TRBV20-1 to TRBJ1-2; no reliable D call. This CDR3 is built from 9 residues. Germline CDR1 is DFQATT and CDR2 is SNEGSKA (reference sequence).

The chain carries TRBV19 and TRBJ2-3, with unresolved D. Trimming cost V 10 bases and J 0 bases, with 14 bases left between them. The CDR3 sequence is 14 residues long. Germline V lookup: CDR1 LNHDA, CDR2 SQIVND (reference sequence). CDR3 bases: TGTGCCACCCAGGTTCAGAGTAGCACAGATACGCAGTATTTT. Its protein product is CATQVQSSTDTQYF.

The V gene is TRBV18, the J gene TRBJ2-2, with D uncertain. Looked up from germline, CDR1 is KGHSH and CDR2 is LQKENI. CDR3 size: 15 residues. Deletions cut 6 bases from V and 0 bases from J, with 11 bases between. The CDR3 spells CASSHDQANTGELFF. In DNA, the CDR3 is TGTGCCAGCTCCCACGACCAAGCGAACACCGGGGAGCTGTTTTTT.